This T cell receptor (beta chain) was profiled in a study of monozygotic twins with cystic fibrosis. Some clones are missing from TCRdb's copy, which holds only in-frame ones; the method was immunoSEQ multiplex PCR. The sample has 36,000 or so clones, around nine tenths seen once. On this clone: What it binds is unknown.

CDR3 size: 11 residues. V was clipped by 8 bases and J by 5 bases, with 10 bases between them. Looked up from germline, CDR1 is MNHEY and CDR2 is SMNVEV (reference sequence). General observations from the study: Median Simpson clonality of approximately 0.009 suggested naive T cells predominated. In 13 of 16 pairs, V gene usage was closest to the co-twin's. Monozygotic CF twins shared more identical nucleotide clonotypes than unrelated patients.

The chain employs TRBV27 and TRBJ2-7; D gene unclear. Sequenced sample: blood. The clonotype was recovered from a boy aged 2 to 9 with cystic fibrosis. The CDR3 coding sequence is TGTGCCAGCGTATCTGAGAACGAGCAGTACTTC. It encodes CASVSENEQYF.